The clone carrying this T cell receptor (beta chain) has just a few counts. Its matching antigen is unknown. All of the isolated RNA was reverse transcribed, so expressed TCRB transcripts were sequenced. Sequenced by immunoSEQ multiplex PCR; TCRdb stores in-frame clones only, minus some. The sample records some 500,000 clones, over 9.5% being singletons. V was pared by 5 bases and J by 4 bases, with 5 bases of the junction left unmatched. The CDR3 loop spans 16 amino acids. Germline V CDR1 and CDR2: SGHTA, FQGNSA. The data belong to a study of beta chain features in type 1 diabetes. Study findings and constraints: Insertion counts at VDJ junctions were lower in type 1 diabetes patients, who also showed more deletions there.

The TCR comes from a woman between 18 and 29 years old in good health. Sequenced sample: naive CD4+ T cells from blood. This rearrangement joins TRBV7-2 to TRBJ2-5, with TRBD2 matching over 15 bases. DNA for the CDR3: TGTGCCAGCAGCCCTCCGGGACTAGCGGGAGGAGAGACCCAGTACTTC. It specifies CASSPPGLAGGETQYF.